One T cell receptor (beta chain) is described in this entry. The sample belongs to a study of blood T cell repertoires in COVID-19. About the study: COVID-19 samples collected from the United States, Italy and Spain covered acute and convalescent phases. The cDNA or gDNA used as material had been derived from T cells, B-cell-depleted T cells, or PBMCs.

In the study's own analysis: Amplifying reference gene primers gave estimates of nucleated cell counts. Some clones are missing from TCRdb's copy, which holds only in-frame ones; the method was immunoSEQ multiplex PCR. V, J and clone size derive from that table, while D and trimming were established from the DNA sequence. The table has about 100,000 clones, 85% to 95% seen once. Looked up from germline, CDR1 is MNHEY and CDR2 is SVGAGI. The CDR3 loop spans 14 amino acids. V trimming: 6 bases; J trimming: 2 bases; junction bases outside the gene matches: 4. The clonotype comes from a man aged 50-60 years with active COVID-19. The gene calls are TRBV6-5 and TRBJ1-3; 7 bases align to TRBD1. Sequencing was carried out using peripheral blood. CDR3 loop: CASSSDRAGNTIYF. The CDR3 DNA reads TGTGCCAGCAGCTCTGACAGGGCTGGAAACACCATATATTTT.